This entry concerns a single T cell receptor beta chain. Its antigen is not identified. This entry comes from a study of molecular identifiers for immune sequencing clone quantification. TCRdb re-derived calls from the PCR reads in MiXCR, one entry per CDR3 protein. The table includes under 650,000 distinct CDR3 sequences, about 20% detected once. The CDR3 sequence is 13 residues long. Germline assignment: CDR1 MNHEY and CDR2 SVGEGT. Between the trimmed V and J ends, which lost 6 bases and 4 bases, there was a span of 10 bases. Study findings and constraints: One cell's worth of spiked Jurkat TCR RNA was reportedly detectable among one million naive cells.

Libraries of naive CD8 cells were prepared from roughly 18,000 to 920,000 sorted cells using 10%, 30% or 50% RNA. Naive CD8 T cells were FACS-sorted by CD8+CD4-CCR7+CD45RA+ markers. The receptor comes from a human donor in good health. Some libraries in this study had Jurkat cell RNA spiked in. The sample taken for sequencing was naive CD8+ T cells from blood, with Jurkat cell RNA spiked in. Subset in this sample: FACS-sorted CD8+CD4-CCR7+CD45RA+ naive T cells. V usage is TRBV6-2 or TRBV6-3 and J usage is TRBJ2-1; perhaps TRBD1 as D (6 bases). DNA for the CDR3: TGTGCCAGCAGGGGGGACATTTACAATGAGCAGTTCTTC. It specifies CASRGDIYNEQFF.